This TCR beta chain was obtained from a study of shared clonotypes between healthy human individuals. Details on this clone: Its antigen is currently unknown.

In unsorted samples, genomic DNA was obtained using about 90 million PBMCs. V lost 0 bases to trimming and J lost 7 bases, with 16 bases between them. CDR1 is LGHNA, CDR2 YNFKEQ, per germline. CDR3 length: 16 amino acids. General study results and limits: Sampling used blood alone; tissue repertoires probably differ.

An assay was performed, and its level was deep. Original handling: In the immunoSEQ data, sequences were junction-only and lacked quality scores, so filtering differed. This table comes from immunoSEQ multiplex PCR, and its TCRdb copy is limited to in-frame clones, with some not included. The V and J calls and clone size are taken from that table; D and trimming were inferred from the DNA. The sample holds fewer than 700,000 clones, around three quarters seen once. This clonotype was sampled from a woman between 40 and 55 years old in good health. Some clones in this sample may be carry-over from other donors' samples. The specimen sequenced was PBMCs. The chain uses TRBV4-2 and TRBJ2-1; D may be TRBD2 (5 bases). The CDR3 DNA sequence: TGTGCCAGCAGCCAAGACCTTTGGGGAGTTGTAAATGAGCAGTTCTTC. Translation: CASSQDLWGVVNEQFF.